These 14 T cell receptor beta chains were all obtained from the same sample, sequenced in a study of beta chain features in type 1 diabetes. Of the isolated RNA, all was reverse transcribed, and so the sequenced material was expressed TCRB transcripts. Profiled with immunoSEQ multiplex PCR; TCRdb holds only in-frame clones, not every one. The sample holds around 160,000 clones, 40% to 55% seen once. Sequenced: Tregs from blood. The receptors come from a man between 18 and 35 years old in good health.

V and J are TRBV19 and TRBJ2-1, with TRBD1 identical over 9 bases. CDR3 length equals 15 residues. Germline assignment: CDR1 LNHDA and CDR2 SQIVND (reference sequence). V was clipped by 3 bases and J by 5 bases; unmatched bases: 5. The CDR3 loop reads CASSIGQGIHNEQFF. Written as DNA, the CDR3 is TGTGCCAGTAGTATCGGACAGGGGATCCACAATGAGCAGTTCTTC.

This clone occurred once. The chain links TRBV7-2 to TRBJ2-7; the match to TRBD1 covers 9 bases. Germline V gives CDR1 SGHTA, CDR2 FQGNSA. The V gene end was trimmed by 4 bases and the J gene end by 6 bases; junction bases not matched to a gene: 10. This CDR3 is built from 15 residues. CDR3 in amino acids: CASSSTGGAWLEQYF. DNA for the CDR3: TGTGCCAGCAGCTCAACAGGGGGCGCTTGGCTCGAGCAGTACTTC. Drawing the rest from reference TRBV7-2 and TRBJ2-7, the complete variable domain is GAGVSQSPSNKVTEKGKDVELRCDPISGHTALYWYRQSLGQGLEFLIYFQGNSAPDKSGLPSDRFSAERTGGSVSTLTIQRTQQEDSAVYLCASSSTGGAWLEQYFGPGTRLTVT.

This sequence joins TRBV28 and TRBJ1-1, with a tentative D call TRBD1 (6 bases). Trimming cost V 6 bases and J 0 bases, with 14 bases left between them. CDR1 MDHEN and CDR2 SYDVKM come from the germline V gene. CDR3 length: 15 amino acids. The CDR3 region has the DNA TGTGCCAGCAGCCCAGGGACATTCATGAACACTGAAGCTTTCTTT. As protein: CASSPGTFMNTEAFF.

This chain joins TRBV7-2 and TRBJ2-2, with 8 bases matching TRBD1. V shed 5 bases and J 4 bases; nucleotides not matched to a gene: 6. CDR1 SGHTA and CDR2 FQGNSA come from the germline V gene. The CDR3 consists of 15 residues. The CDR3 reads CASSRTGGFTGELFF. CDR3 nucleotides: TGTGCCAGCAGCCGTACAGGGGGATTCACCGGGGAGCTGTTTTTT.

The chain employs TRBV6-1 and TRBJ1-2; no definite D call. From germline, CDR1 is MNHNS and CDR2 SASEGT. V lost 6 bases to trimming and J lost 3 bases, with 17 bases between them. The CDR3 length is 15 residues. This CDR3 reads CASSVERGLDYGYTF. Written as DNA, the CDR3 is TGTGCCAGCAGCGTCGAGAGAGGGCTTGACTATGGCTACACCTTC.

The chain links TRBV9 to TRBJ2-7, with 10 nucleotides matching TRBD1. V lost 0 bases to trimming and J lost 5 bases; unmatched junction nucleotides: 5. The CDR3 contains 15 residues. In germline, CDR1 is SGDLS, CDR2 YYNGEE. In nucleotides, the CDR3 is TGTGCCAGCAGCGTAGGGACAGGGGGACCCCACGAGCAGTACTTC. Translation gives CASSVGTGGPHEQYF.

The J gene is TRBJ2-5, the V gene TRBV27, with 9 bases that match TRBD2. The end of the DNA fits TRBJ2-7 better, so the J call may be wrong. The germline gives CDR1 MNHEY, CDR2 SMNVEV (reference sequence). CDR3 length equals 16 residues. CDR3 residues: CASSPTRASGINEQYF. CDR3 DNA: TGTGCCAGCAGTCCCACCCGGGCTAGCGGGATAAACGAGCAGTACTTC.

The rearrangement uses TRBV15 and TRBJ2-7; TRBD2 matches 10 bases. The CDR3 consists of 15 residues. The J segment lost 0 bases and the V segment lost 1 base, leaving 0 bases of the junction unmatched. CDR1 and CDR2 (germline): LNHNV, YYDKDF (reference sequence). The CDR3, as DNA: TGTGCCACCAGCAGAGCTAGCGGGAGCTCCTACGAGCAGTACTTC. This codes for CATSRASGSSYEQYF. The variable domain in full, completed from reference TRBV15 and TRBJ2-7, reads DAMVIQNPRYQVTQFGKPVTLSCSQTLNHNVMYWYQQKSSQAPKLLFHYYDKDFNNEADTPDNFQSRRPNTSFCFLDIRSPGLGDTAMYLCATSRASGSSYEQYFGPGTRLTVT.

This sequence joins TRBV19 and TRBJ2-4; 7 positions match TRBD1. In germline, CDR1 is LNHDA, CDR2 SQIVND (reference sequence). V trimming: 3 bases; J trimming: 6 bases; junction bases outside the gene matches: 23. The length of the CDR3 is 20 residues. CDR3 sequence: CASSIGMGWDSRRFRNIQYF. The CDR3 DNA follows: TGTGCCAGTAGTATCGGTATGGGTTGGGACAGCCGCAGGTTTCGAAACATTCAGTACTTC.

J is TRBJ2-5 and V is TRBV28, with no clear D. The CDR3 contains 10 residues. CDR1 is MDHEN and CDR2 is SYDVKM in the germline V gene. V lost 5 bases and J 5 bases, leaving 3 bases between the germline ends. The CDR3 DNA follows: TGTGCCAGCAGTCTGGAGACCCAGTACTTC. Translating it yields CASSLETQYF.

The sample holds a few counts of this clone. The chain carries TRBV30 and TRBJ1-2, with 8 bases matching TRBD1. CDR3 length equals 16 residues. CDR1 and CDR2 from the germline V gene are GTSNPN and SVGIG (reference sequence). Germline trimming cut 2 bases from V and 1 base from J; bases unmatched to any gene: 9. This CDR3 reads CAWSKSRGLGNYGYTF. CDR3 nucleotide sequence: TGTGCCTGGAGTAAAAGCAGGGGGCTGGGTAACTATGGCTACACCTTC.

This clone occurred many times. The chain combines TRBV11-1 with TRBJ2-3, with D possibly being TRBD2 (5 bases). V lost 3 bases, J lost 8 bases, and 12 bases lay in between. CDR1 and CDR2 from the germline V gene are SGHAT and FQDESV (reference sequence). The CDR3 contains 13 residues. The CDR3 sequence: CASSFEGKGTQYF. The DNA for the CDR3 is TGTGCCAGCAGCTTCGAGGGTAAAGGTACGCAGTATTTT.

CDR3 nucleotide sequence: TGTGCCACCAGCAGGCACCCCGGTCCCGGAGGGACGGTCACCAATCAGCCCCAGCATTTT. Translated: CATSRHPGPGGTVTNQPQHF. This chain uses TRBV15 with TRBJ1-5; maybe TRBD1 (5 bases). Germline assignment: CDR1 LNHNV and CDR2 YYDKDF (reference sequence). V shed 3 bases and J shed 3 bases, with 27 bases lying between them. This CDR3 spans 20 amino acids. The full variable domain, its missing parts supplied by reference TRBV15 and TRBJ1-5, is DAMVIQNPRYQVTQFGKPVTLSCSQTLNHNVMYWYQQKSSQAPKLLFHYYDKDFNNEADTPDNFQSRRPNTSFCFLDIRSPGLGDTAMYLCATSRHPGPGGTVTNQPQHFGDGTRLSIL.

CDR3 region: CASRPRGSYEQYF. In nucleotides, the CDR3 is TGTGCCAGTAGACCGCGCGGATCCTACGAGCAGTACTTC. The chain employs TRBV19 and TRBJ2-7; D remains ambiguous. Germline loops: CDR1 LNHDA, CDR2 SQIVND (reference sequence). This CDR3 is built from 13 residues. Trimming removed 6 bases from V and 1 base from J, with 10 bases in between.